What follows is one T cell receptor (beta chain) and its context. The data derive from a study of metastatic and nonmetastatic thyroid tumors. Patients had received no treatment of any kind before thyroid surgery. Trimming cost V 7 bases and J 7 bases, with 17 bases left between them. Germline CDR1 MRHNA, CDR2 SNTAGT. The CDR3 spans 14 residues. TCRdb called clones again from the PCR reads with MiXCR. Seen here are roughly 40,000 clones, 15% to 20% observed once, and the top ten hold about an eighth. V and J are TRBV6-4 and TRBJ2-1, with D possibly TRBD2 on 6 matching bases. The source of this sequence is a female donor with papillary thyroid cancer or a benign thyroid nodule (not recorded which). Some clones in this sample may be carry-over from other donors' samples. Sequencing was performed on tumor tissue. CDR3 region: CASKPGLSSNEQFF. Here the CDR3 DNA reads TGTGCCAGCAAGCCTGGACTATCATCAAATGAGCAGTTCTTC.